This T cell receptor beta chain was recorded in a study of blood T cell repertoires in COVID-19. The germline V gene encodes CDR1 SNHLY and CDR2 FYNNEI. V shed 8 bases and J 0 bases; nucleotides not matched to a gene: 7. This CDR3 is built from 15 residues. The authors' processing: Reference gene primers were amplified, and this amplification served to estimate nucleated cell counts. Sequencing used immunoSEQ multiplex PCR; TCRdb keeps in-frame clones, though not all of them. V and J calls and clone size are copied from that table; D and trimming were computed from the DNA. The repertoire holds hundreds of thousands of clones, with around 90% as singletons.

Material for sequencing was peripheral blood. The chain employs TRBV2 and TRBJ1-5, with 7 bases lining up with TRBD1. The TCR comes from a man older than 75 with acute or convalescent COVID-19. The CDR3 DNA reads TGTGCCAGCTCCCGGGACAGAAATAGCAATCAGCCCCAGCATTTT. Protein: CASSRDRNSNQPQHF.